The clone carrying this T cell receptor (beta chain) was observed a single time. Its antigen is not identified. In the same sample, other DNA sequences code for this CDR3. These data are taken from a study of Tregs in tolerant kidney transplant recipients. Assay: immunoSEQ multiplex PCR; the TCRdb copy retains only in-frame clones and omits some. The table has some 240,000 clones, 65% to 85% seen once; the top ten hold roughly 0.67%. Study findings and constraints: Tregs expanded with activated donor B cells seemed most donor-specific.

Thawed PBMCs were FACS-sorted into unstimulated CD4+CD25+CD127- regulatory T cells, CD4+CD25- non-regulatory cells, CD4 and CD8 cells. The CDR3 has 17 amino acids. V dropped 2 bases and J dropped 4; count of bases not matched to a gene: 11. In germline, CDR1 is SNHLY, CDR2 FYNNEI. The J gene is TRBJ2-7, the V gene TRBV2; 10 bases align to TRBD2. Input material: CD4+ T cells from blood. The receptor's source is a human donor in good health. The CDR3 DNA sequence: TGTGCCAGCAGTGAACGGCGGGGACTAGCGTCAAGGTACGAGCAGTACTTC. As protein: CASSERRGLASRYEQYF.